This TCR beta chain was obtained from a study of T cell changes during pregnancy in multiple sclerosis. Germline loops: CDR1 SGHTA, CDR2 FQGNSA. This CDR3 comprises 18 residues. V gave up 3 bases and J gave up 4 bases; unmatched junction bases: 15. Profiling relied on immunoSEQ multiplex PCR, and the TCRdb table lists in-frame clones only, not all of them. The sample has some 80,000 clones; about 91% are singletons. The chain joins TRBV7-2 to TRBJ1-2; 9 bases agree with TRBD1. Here the sequenced sample was peripheral blood, taken before pregnancy. This TCR came from a female donor with multiple sclerosis, enrolled in a pregnancy study. CDR3 bases: TGTGCCAGCAGCTTCCGGGGACAGGGATCATTAAGGGGCTATGGCTACACCTTC. Encoded protein: CASSFRGQGSLRGYGYTF. The full variable domain, in which reference TRBV7-2 and TRBJ1-2 provide the parts outside the CDR3, is GAGVSQSPSNKVTEKGKDVELRCDPISGHTALYWYRQSLGQGLEFLIYFQGNSAPDKSGLPSDRFSAERTGGSVSTLTIQRTQQEDSAVYLCASSFRGQGSLRGYGYTFGSGTRLTVV.